The next 32 T cell receptor beta chains were all read from a single sample in a study of OX40 agonist ivuxolimab in advanced cancers. Assay: immunoSEQ multiplex PCR; the TCRdb copy retains only in-frame clones and omits some. This sample yields 70,000 to 90,000 clones, of which approximately 86% are seen a single time; roughly 8.6% belongs to the top ten. Sample: CD4+ or CD8+ T cells sorted from blood, taken in a trial of the OX40 agonist ivuxolimab. The source is an adult with an advanced solid tumor such as melanoma, head and neck, liver or kidney cancer.

A few counts support this clone. V gene TRBV7-3 combines with J gene TRBJ2-2; 11 bases map to TRBD2. The length of the CDR3 is 15 residues. Trimming removed 4 bases from V and 9 bases from J; junction bases left unmatched: 7. Germline V lookup: CDR1 SGHTA, CDR2 FQGTGA. CDR3 region: CASSSPTSGNWELFF. For the CDR3, the DNA is TGTGCCAGCAGCTCTCCGACTAGCGGGAACTGGGAGCTGTTTTTT.

The V call is TRBV6-5, the J call TRBJ1-2; weak D call: TRBD1 (6 bases). This CDR3 contains 14 residues. Trimming pared 0 bases from V and 6 bases from J, leaving 11 bases between. CDR1 is MNHEY, CDR2 SVGAGI, per germline. The CDR3 nucleotides read TGTGCCAGCAGTTACTCCCAAAGGGGGAATGGCTACACCTTC. Translation: CASSYSQRGNGYTF.

This chain uses TRBV19 with TRBJ2-5; 9 bases agree with TRBD1. The last part of the DNA fits TRBJ2-7 better; the J call may be wrong. Per the germline V gene, CDR1 is LNHDA and CDR2 is SQIVND (reference sequence). The CDR3 length is 16 residues. CDR3 sequence reads: CASSILPGQGLHEQYF. The CDR3 DNA is TGTGCCAGTAGTATCCTTCCGGGACAGGGTCTCCACGAGCAGTACTTC.

The rearrangement links TRBV29-1 to TRBJ2-7, with a possible D match to TRBD1 (5 bases). V was trimmed by 4 bases and J by 2 bases, leaving 12 bases between them. The CDR3 is made up of 13 amino acids. Germline V gene sequence: CDR1 SQVTM, CDR2 ANQGSEA. This chain's CDR3 is CSVGQGYAYEQYF. CDR3 nucleotide sequence: TGCAGCGTTGGGCAGGGTTACGCCTACGAGCAGTACTTC.

The rearrangement links TRBV18 to TRBJ1-5, with D possibly matching TRBD1 (6 bases). Germline V gene data show CDR1 as KGHSH and CDR2 as LQKENI. The V gene lost 6 bases and the J gene lost 0 bases, with 12 bases spanning the gap. This CDR3 has 15 amino acids. The CDR3 region is CASSADSYSNQPQHF. The CDR3 nucleotides read TGTGCCAGCTCGGCGGACAGTTATAGCAATCAGCCCCAGCATTTT.

This clone showed up just once. This sequence joins TRBV18 and TRBJ1-2; no clear D. The germline V gene encodes CDR1 KGHSH and CDR2 LQKENI. There are 14 residues in the CDR3. Trimming cost V 2 bases and J 0 bases, with 7 bases left between them. The CDR3 DNA follows: TGTGCCAGCTCACCAACAGATACTAACTATGGCTACACCTTC. Residues: CASSPTDTNYGYTF.

The chain recombines TRBV30 with TRBJ2-4; the match to TRBD2 covers 7 bases. Trimming at V came to 4 bases and at J to 0 bases, leaving 0 bases not matched to a gene. The CDR3 consists of 13 residues. Looked up from germline, CDR1 is GTSNPN and CDR2 is SVGIG (reference sequence). The chain's CDR3 is CAWTGGAKNIQYF. The CDR3 bases are TGTGCCTGGACGGGAGGAGCCAAAAACATTCAGTACTTC. The full variable domain, rest sourced from reference TRBV30 and TRBJ2-4, is SQTIHQWPATLVQPVGSPLSLECTVEGTSNPNLYWYRQAAGRGLQLLFYSVGIGQISSEVPQNLSASRPQDRQFILSSKKLLLSDSGFYLCAWTGGAKNIQYFGAGTRLSVL.

The rearrangement joins TRBV5-4 to TRBJ1-1; a weak D match, TRBD1 (6 bases). Germline loops: CDR1 SGHNT, CDR2 YYREEE (reference sequence). V was cut by 1 base and J by 3 bases, with 13 bases left in between. This CDR3 is 15 amino acids long. As DNA, the CDR3 is TGTGCCAGCAGCTTGTTTACAGGGAAATACACTGAAGCTTTCTTT. It specifies CASSLFTGKYTEAFF.

V gene TRBV11-1 combines with J gene TRBJ2-5, with D hard to call. The V gene lost 5 bases and the J gene lost 4 bases, with 14 bases spanning the gap. CDR3 length equals 14 residues. Germline values: CDR1 SGHAT, CDR2 FQDESV (reference sequence). CDR3 protein: CASSHVGRLETQYF. In DNA, the CDR3 is TGTGCCAGCAGCCACGTAGGCCGGTTAGAGACCCAGTACTTC.

V is TRBV6-6 and J is TRBJ1-5; no clear D gene. Germline CDR1 MNHNY, CDR2 SVGAGI (reference sequence). The CDR3 covers 14 residues. Trimming took 2 bases from V and 5 from J, leaving 10 bases between them. CDR3 bases: TGTGCCAGCAGTTACAGCGAAGCCCATCAGCCCCAGCATTTT. Translating it yields CASSYSEAHQPQHF.

The chain carries TRBV6-5 and TRBJ2-1, with a possible D match to TRBD2 (6 bases). V lost 7 bases to trimming and J lost 3 bases, with 16 bases between them. This CDR3 spans 15 amino acids. Germline CDR1 reads MNHEY; CDR2 reads SVGAGI. The CDR3 sequence is CASNLREALYNEQFF. The DNA for the CDR3 is TGTGCCAGCAACCTGCGGGAAGCCCTCTACAATGAGCAGTTCTTC.

The chain carries TRBV7-8 and TRBJ1-3; tentatively, D is TRBD1 (5 bases). This CDR3 contains 17 residues. Trimming removed 2 bases at V and 3 bases at J, with 17 bases between. Per germline, CDR1 SGHVS and CDR2 FQNEAQ. The CDR3 DNA is TGTGCCAGCAGCTTAAACGGTCAGGGATCACTTGGAAACACCATATATTTT. Residues: CASSLNGQGSLGNTIYF.

The CDR3 here is CASSIAGQETQYF. CDR3 nucleotides: TGTGCCAGCAGCATAGCAGGGCAAGAGACCCAGTACTTC. The chain employs TRBV5-6 and TRBJ2-5; tentative D call: TRBD1 (5 bases). Germline V gene data show CDR1 as SGHDT and CDR2 as YYEEEE. Trimming left V 4 bases short and J 2 bases short, with 9 bases between. The CDR3 is 13 amino acids. Full variable domain (remainder filled in from reference TRBV5-6 and TRBJ2-5): DAGVTQSPTHLIKTRGQQVTLRCSPKSGHDTVSWYQQALGQGPQFIFQYYEEEERQRGNFPDRFSGHQFPNYSSELNVNALLLGDSALYLCASSIAGQETQYFGPGTRLLVL.

V and J are TRBV15 and TRBJ1-1, with D possibly being TRBD1 (6 bases). Germline V gene lookup returns CDR1 LNHNV and CDR2 YYDKDF (reference sequence). With 0 bases removed from V and 8 bases from J, the gap between germline ends came to 19 bases. The CDR3 runs to 16 residues. CDR3 sequence (DNA): TGTGCCACCAGCAGAGATCGATTGAGTGGGGGCAGGGAAGCTTTCTTT. Its protein is CATSRDRLSGGREAFF.

The genes are TRBV28 and TRBJ1-2; 8 positions match TRBD1. Germline CDR1 MDHEN, CDR2 SYDVKM. This CDR3 is 15 amino acids long. V lost 3 bases to trimming and J lost 2 bases; unmatched junction nucleotides: 5. The CDR3 nucleotides are TGTGCCAGCAGTTTCCCCACAGGGGGAAACTATGGCTACACCTTC. It translates to CASSFPTGGNYGYTF.

The chain joins TRBV5-4 to TRBJ2-1; 11 bases are a match to TRBD2. CDR1 is SGHNT, CDR2 YYREEE, per germline (reference sequence). This CDR3 is 15 amino acids long. The trim removed 5 bases at V and 9 bases at J, leaving 10 bases unmatched. CDR3: CASRPELAGEGEQFF. The CDR3 DNA is TGTGCCAGCAGGCCCGAACTAGCGGGAGAAGGTGAGCAGTTCTTC.

The sample holds a few counts of this clone. The chain employs TRBV5-1 and TRBJ2-2, with 7 positions matching TRBD1. The CDR3 consists of 16 residues. J lost 3 bases, V lost 4 bases, and 9 bases had no gene match. Germline V gene data show CDR1 as SGHRS and CDR2 as YFSETQ. As DNA, the CDR3 is TGCGCCAGCAGCCCCGGACAGGAGTATCACACCGGGGAGCTGTTTTTT. This sequence encodes CASSPGQEYHTGELFF.

The rearrangement uses TRBV7-2 and TRBJ1-4, with a tentative D call TRBD1 (6 bases). V dropped 5 bases and J dropped 2 bases, with 15 bases sitting between them. The CDR3 has 16 residues. Looked up from germline, CDR1 is SGHTA and CDR2 is FQGNSA. This chain's CDR3 is CASSEQGRTTNEKLFF. The DNA for the CDR3 is TGTGCCAGCAGCGAACAGGGACGGACCACTAATGAAAAACTGTTTTTT.

J is TRBJ1-5 and V is TRBV27; a weak D match, TRBD1 (5 bases). V lost 6 bases and J 6 bases, leaving 18 bases between the germline ends. There are 15 residues in the CDR3. Germline loops: CDR1 MNHEY, CDR2 SMNVEV (reference sequence). The CDR3 is CASRHPGTGLQPQHF. The CDR3 coding sequence is TGTGCCAGCAGACACCCCGGGACGGGCCTTCAGCCCCAGCATTTT.

The chain has TRBV2 and TRBJ2-1; D is unresolved. Germline assignment: CDR1 SNHLY and CDR2 FYNNEI. The CDR3 is 15 amino acids. V shed 2 bases and J shed 11 bases, with 19 bases lying between them. Here the CDR3 reads CASSESLLGLGQQFF. The DNA of the CDR3 is TGTGCCAGCAGTGAAAGTCTACTGGGATTAGGTCAGCAGTTCTTC.

The rearrangement joins TRBV30 to TRBJ2-7; D perhaps matches TRBD1 (5 bases). This CDR3 region has 12 residues. V lost 0 bases to trimming and J lost 6 bases, with 9 bases between them. CDR1 and CDR2 (germline): GTSNPN, SVGIG (reference sequence). The CDR3 loop is CAWSVRQLEQYF. CDR3 sequence (DNA): TGTGCCTGGAGTGTAAGACAGCTCGAGCAGTACTTC.

On this clone itself: A read error may produce the germline difference seen at one junction end. The rearrangement joins TRBV28 to TRBJ1-4; the match to TRBD1 covers 8 bases. This CDR3 spans 16 amino acids. Germline values: CDR1 MDHEN, CDR2 SYDVKM. The chain's CDR3 is CASSSFGTGKNEKLFF. The CDR3 DNA sequence: TGTGCCAGCAGCTCCTTTGGGACAGGAAAGAATGAAAAGCTGTTTTTT.

The chain carries TRBV28 and TRBJ1-5, with D maybe TRBD1 (6 bases). Trimming took off 4 bases at V and 1 base at J, with 14 bases between the two ends. The CDR3 consists of 16 residues. Germline V gene sequence: CDR1 MDHEN, CDR2 SYDVKM. DNA for the CDR3: TGTGCCAGCAGTTCCTATACAGGGAGAAGCAATCAGCCCCAGCATTTT. Protein sequence: CASSSYTGRSNQPQHF.

A word on this clone: The identical CDR3 is also encoded by other nucleotide sequences in the sample. CDR3 region: CASSVGGRAGYTF. The CDR3 coding sequence is TGTGCCAGCAGCGTAGGTGGCCGGGCTGGCTACACCTTC. The chain has TRBV9 and TRBJ1-2; D ambiguous. V dropped 0 bases and J dropped 7 bases, with 10 bases sitting between them. The CDR3 extends over 13 amino acids. CDR1 SGDLS and CDR2 YYNGEE come from the germline V gene.

The chain couples TRBV19 to TRBJ2-2, with no clear D. This CDR3 comprises 13 residues. The germline V gene encodes CDR1 LNHDA and CDR2 SQIVND (reference sequence). Trimming cost V 3 bases and J 0 bases, with 2 bases left between them. CDR3 DNA sequence: TGTGCCAGTAGTATCCCGAACACCGGGGAGCTGTTTTTT. It yields the protein CASSIPNTGELFF. The entire variable domain, with the rest obtained from reference TRBV19 and TRBJ2-2, is as follows: DGGITQSPKYLFRKEGQNVTLSCEQNLNHDAMYWYRQDPGQGLRLIYYSQIVNDFQKGDIAEGYSVSREKKESFPLTVTSAQKNPTAFYLCASSIPNTGELFFGEGSRLTVL.

For this clone: This sample includes further DNA sequences coding for the same CDR3. This rearrangement joins TRBV5-4 to TRBJ2-4; D is unclear. CDR3 length: 14 residues. Germline assignment: CDR1 SGHNT and CDR2 YYREEE (reference sequence). Between the trimmed V and J ends, which lost 5 bases and 0 bases, there was a span of 9 bases. Here the CDR3 DNA reads TGTGCCAGCAGTCCGGCTGAAGCCAAAAACATTCAGTACTTC. The encoded protein is CASSPAEAKNIQYF. Using reference TRBV5-4 and TRBJ2-4 for the parts outside the CDR3, the full variable domain is ETGVTQSPTHLIKTRGQQVTLRCSSQSGHNTVSWYQQALGQGPQFIFQYYREEENGRGNFPPRFSGLQFPNYSSELNVNALELDDSALYLCASSPAEAKNIQYFGAGTRLSVL.

This clone came up a few times. The rearrangement uses TRBV28 and TRBJ2-7; 9 positions match TRBD1. Per germline, CDR1 MDHEN and CDR2 SYDVKM. The CDR3 has 13 amino acids. V dropped 4 bases and J dropped 6; count of bases not matched to a gene: 4. The CDR3: CASSSGQGLEQYF. CDR3 bases: TGTGCCAGCAGTTCGGGACAGGGTCTCGAGCAGTACTTC. Using reference TRBV28 and TRBJ2-7 for the parts outside the CDR3, the full variable domain is DVKVTQSSRYLVKRTGEKVFLECVQDMDHENMFWYRQDPGLGLRLIYFSYDVKMKEKGDIPEGYSVSREKKERFSLILESASTNQTSMYLCASSSGQGLEQYFGPGTRLTVT.

The V and J genes are TRBV4-1 and TRBJ1-5, with a possible D match to TRBD1 (6 bases). This CDR3 is 14 amino acids long. Trimming cost V 0 bases and J 15 bases, with 18 bases left between them. Germline lookup yields CDR1 MGHRA and CDR2 YSYEKL. CDR3 loop: CASSQEGGAGAPHF. CDR3 in DNA: TGCGCCAGCAGCCAAGAAGGGGGGGCCGGAGCTCCGCATTTT.

V usage is TRBV7-3 and J usage is TRBJ2-5, with 10 nucleotides matching TRBD1. Losses at the gene ends were 5 bases for V and 4 bases for J; bases not matched to a gene: 10. This CDR3 is built from 16 residues. CDR1 is SGHTA, CDR2 FQGTGA, per germline. The CDR3 loop is CASSLTGTGVGETQYF. CDR3 bases: TGTGCCAGCAGCCTCACCGGGACAGGGGTTGGAGAGACCCAGTACTTC.

This clone qualifies as medium-sized (0.01 to 0.1%). This chain uses TRBV27 with TRBJ1-1; D is undetermined. The CDR3 is 13 amino acids. CDR1 and CDR2 from the germline V gene are MNHEY and SMNVEV (reference sequence). V was clipped by 7 bases and J by 1 base, with 10 bases between them. The DNA of the CDR3 is TGTGCCAGCATGTCTCAGCCGAACACTGAAGCTTTCTTT. Its translation: CASMSQPNTEAFF.

The chain links TRBV7-6 to TRBJ2-3, with 8 bases that match TRBD2. The germline CDR1 and CDR2 sequences are SGHVS and FNYEAQ. The trim removed 5 bases at V and 6 bases at J, leaving 7 bases unmatched. This CDR3 has 14 amino acids. This chain's CDR3 is CASSPPGGRDTQYF. The CDR3 nucleotides are TGTGCCAGCAGCCCTCCGGGGGGGAGGGATACGCAGTATTTT.

This rearrangement joins TRBV5-6 to TRBJ1-6; 7 bases map to TRBD1. V was pared by 3 bases and J by 7 bases, with 13 bases of the junction left unmatched. The CDR3 has 17 residues. Germline assignment: CDR1 SGHDT and CDR2 YYEEEE. This chain's CDR3 is CASSSVGPRGPNSPLHF. For the CDR3, the DNA is TGTGCCAGCAGCTCGGTCGGTCCAAGGGGGCCGAATTCACCCCTCCACTTT.